This T cell receptor beta chain was captured by sequencing in a study of regulatory T cells in long-lasting Graves disease. Per the germline V gene, CDR1 is SNHLY and CDR2 is FYNNEI. The CDR3 is 12 amino acids. Trimming shortened V by 9 bases and J by 6 bases, and 15 bases separated the two germline ends. This clonotype was counted many times. This sample's time point: persistent/refractory GD, antithyroid drugs over 5 years with positive TRAb. RNA from PBMCs was the source of the TCR library. Building the TCR beta libraries relied on iRepertoire HTBI primers, and CDR3 regions underwent Arm-PCR. TCRdb recomputed calls from the multiplex PCR reads with MiXCR, one row per CDR3 protein. The sample holds 400,000 to 500,000 distinct CDR3 sequences, roughly a fifth seen once.

The material sequenced was peripheral blood mononuclear cells (PBMCs), taken when the disease was refractory, from a patient treated with antithyroid drugs. The chain combines TRBV2 with TRBJ2-7, with D tentatively TRBD2 (7 bases). This receptor was obtained from a female donor with Graves disease. The CDR3, as DNA: TGTGCCAGTTTTAGGGGAGGGGGCGAGCAGTACTTC. This encodes CASFRGGGEQYF. The full variable domain, rest sourced from reference TRBV2 and TRBJ2-7, is EPEVTQTPSHQVTQMGQEVILRCVPISNHLYFYWYRQILGQKVEFLVSFYNNEISEKSEIFDDQFSVERPDGSNFTLKIRSTKLEDSAMYFCASFRGGGEQYFGPGTRLTVT.